This TCR beta chain is drawn from a study of a mutant IDH1 vaccine in newly diagnosed glioma. Clones were sequenced by immunoSEQ multiplex PCR, and TCRdb holds only the in-frame ones, with some missing. The sample lists 35,000 to 50,000 clones; around 93% were seen once. This CDR3 is 14 amino acids long. The germline CDR1 and CDR2 sequences are LNHNV and YYDKDF (reference sequence). V was cut by 4 bases and J by 4 bases, with 11 bases left in between. A note on this clone: Its target is unknown.

Sample time point: week 23, last vaccination. Vaccine doses each comprised 300 ug of mutant IDH1 20-mer peptide, with topical imiquimod. The sample in question was PBMCs, obtained from a glioma patient whose treatment included an IDH1 peptide vaccine. The rearrangement uses TRBV15 and TRBJ1-3, with no clear D. This sequence was found in a man in his fifties with glioma. DNA for the CDR3: TGTGCCACCAGCAACCGAGTGGAGGGAAACACCATATATTTT. It encodes CATSNRVEGNTIYF.